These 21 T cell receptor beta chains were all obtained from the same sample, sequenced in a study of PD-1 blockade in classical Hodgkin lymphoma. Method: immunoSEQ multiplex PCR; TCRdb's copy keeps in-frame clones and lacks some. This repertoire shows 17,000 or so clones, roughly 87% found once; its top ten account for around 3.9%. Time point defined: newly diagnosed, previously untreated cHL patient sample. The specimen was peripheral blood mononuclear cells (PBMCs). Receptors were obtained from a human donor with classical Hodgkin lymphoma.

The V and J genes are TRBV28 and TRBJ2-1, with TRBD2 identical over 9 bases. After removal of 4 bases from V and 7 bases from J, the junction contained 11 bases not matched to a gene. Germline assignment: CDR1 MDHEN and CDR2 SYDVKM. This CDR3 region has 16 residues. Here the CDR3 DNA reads TGTGCCAGCAGTTCATTTCGGGCTAGCGGGGTAAATGAGCAGTTCTTC. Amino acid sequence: CASSSFRASGVNEQFF.

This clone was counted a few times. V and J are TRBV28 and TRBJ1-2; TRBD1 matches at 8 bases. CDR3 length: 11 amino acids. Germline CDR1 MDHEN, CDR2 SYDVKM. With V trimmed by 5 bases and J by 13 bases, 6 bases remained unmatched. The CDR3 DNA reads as TGTGCCAGCAGTCTAGGACAGGGAAGCACCTTC. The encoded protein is CASSLGQGSTF.

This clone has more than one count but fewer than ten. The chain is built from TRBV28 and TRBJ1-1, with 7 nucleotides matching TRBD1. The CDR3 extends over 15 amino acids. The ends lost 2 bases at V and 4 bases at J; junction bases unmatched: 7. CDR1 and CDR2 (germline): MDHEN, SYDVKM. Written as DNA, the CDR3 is TGTGCCAGCAGTTTAACCGGGACAGTGGGCACTGAAGCTTTCTTT. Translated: CASSLTGTVGTEAFF.

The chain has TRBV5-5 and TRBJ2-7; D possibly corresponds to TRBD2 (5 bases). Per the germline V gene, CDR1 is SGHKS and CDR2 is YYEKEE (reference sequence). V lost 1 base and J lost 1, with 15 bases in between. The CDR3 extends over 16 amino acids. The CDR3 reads CASSLLSGSSSYEQYF. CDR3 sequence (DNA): TGTGCCAGCAGCTTGTTGTCGGGGTCCTCGTCCTACGAGCAGTACTTC.

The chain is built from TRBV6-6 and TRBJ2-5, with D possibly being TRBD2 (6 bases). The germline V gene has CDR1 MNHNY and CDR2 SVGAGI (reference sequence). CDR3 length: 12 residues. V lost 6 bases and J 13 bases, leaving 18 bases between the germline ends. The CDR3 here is CASSRGEAGSYF. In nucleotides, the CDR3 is TGTGCCAGCAGCCGCGGGGAGGCAGGTTCGTACTTC.

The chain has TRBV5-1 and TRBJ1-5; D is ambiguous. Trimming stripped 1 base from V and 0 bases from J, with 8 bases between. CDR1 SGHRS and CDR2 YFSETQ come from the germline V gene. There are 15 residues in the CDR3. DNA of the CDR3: TGCGCCAGCAGCTTGTTATCCAATAGCAATCAGCCCCAGCATTTT. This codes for CASSLLSNSNQPQHF. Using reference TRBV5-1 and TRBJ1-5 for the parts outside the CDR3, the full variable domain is KAGVTQTPRYLIKTRGQQVTLSCSPISGHRSVSWYQQTPGQGLQFLFEYFSETQRNKGNFPGRFSGRQFSNSRSEMNVSTLELGDSALYLCASSLLSNSNQPQHFGDGTRLSIL.

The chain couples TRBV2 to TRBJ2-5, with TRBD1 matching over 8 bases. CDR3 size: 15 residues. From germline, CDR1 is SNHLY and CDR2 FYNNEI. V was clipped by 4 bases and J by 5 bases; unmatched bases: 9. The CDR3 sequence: CASSADRGIFETQYF. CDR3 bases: TGTGCCAGCAGTGCTGACAGGGGAATTTTTGAGACCCAGTACTTC.

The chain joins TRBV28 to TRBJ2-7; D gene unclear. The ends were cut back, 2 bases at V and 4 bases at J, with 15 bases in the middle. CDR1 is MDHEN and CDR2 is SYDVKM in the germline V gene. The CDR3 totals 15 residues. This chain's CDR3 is CASSLRLVGFYEQYF. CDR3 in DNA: TGTGCCAGCAGTTTAAGGCTAGTAGGTTTTTACGAGCAGTACTTC.

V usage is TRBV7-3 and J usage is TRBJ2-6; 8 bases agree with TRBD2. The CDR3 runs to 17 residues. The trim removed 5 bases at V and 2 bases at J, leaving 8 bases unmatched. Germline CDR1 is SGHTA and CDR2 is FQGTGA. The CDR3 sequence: CASSPGLVRPGANVLTF. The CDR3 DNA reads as TGTGCCAGCAGCCCGGGACTAGTACGTCCTGGGGCCAACGTCCTGACTTTC. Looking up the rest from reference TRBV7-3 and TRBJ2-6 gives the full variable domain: GAGVSQTPSNKVTEKGKYVELRCDPISGHTALYWYRQSLGQGPEFLIYFQGTGAADDSGLPNDRFFAVRPEGSVSTLKIQRTERGDSAVYLCASSPGLVRPGANVLTFGAGSRLTVL.

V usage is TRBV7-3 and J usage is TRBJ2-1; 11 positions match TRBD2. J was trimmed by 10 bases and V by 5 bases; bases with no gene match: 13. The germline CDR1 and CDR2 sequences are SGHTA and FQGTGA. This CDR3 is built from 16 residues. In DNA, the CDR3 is TGTGCCAGCAGCAAAACTGTGACTAGCGGGACCGACGAGCAGTTCTTC. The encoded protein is CASSKTVTSGTDEQFF.

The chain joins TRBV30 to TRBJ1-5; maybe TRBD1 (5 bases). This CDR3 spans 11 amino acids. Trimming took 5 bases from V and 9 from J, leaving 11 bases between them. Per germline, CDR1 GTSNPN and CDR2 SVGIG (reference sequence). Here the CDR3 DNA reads TGTGCCTGGGGGGCTGTAGGGCCCCAGCATTTT. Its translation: CAWGAVGPQHF.

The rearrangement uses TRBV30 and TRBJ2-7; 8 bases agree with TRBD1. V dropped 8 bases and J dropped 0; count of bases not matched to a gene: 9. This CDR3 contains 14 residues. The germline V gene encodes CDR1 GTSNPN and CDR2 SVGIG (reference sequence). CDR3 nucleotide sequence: TGTGCCCTAGGAACCGGGACAGGCTCCTACGAGCAGTACTTC. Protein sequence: CALGTGTGSYEQYF.

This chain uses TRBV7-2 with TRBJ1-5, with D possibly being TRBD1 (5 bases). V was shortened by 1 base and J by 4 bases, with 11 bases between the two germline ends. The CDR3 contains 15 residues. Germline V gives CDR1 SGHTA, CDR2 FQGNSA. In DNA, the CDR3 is TGTGCCAGCAGCTTAGAGCCAGGGCGGAATCAGCCCCAGCATTTT. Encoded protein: CASSLEPGRNQPQHF.

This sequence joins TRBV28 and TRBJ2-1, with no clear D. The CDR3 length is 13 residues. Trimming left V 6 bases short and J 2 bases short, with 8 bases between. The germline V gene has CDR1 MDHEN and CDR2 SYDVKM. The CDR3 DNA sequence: TGTGCCAGCAGCTACCGGGCCTACAATGAGCAGTTCTTC. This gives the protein CASSYRAYNEQFF.

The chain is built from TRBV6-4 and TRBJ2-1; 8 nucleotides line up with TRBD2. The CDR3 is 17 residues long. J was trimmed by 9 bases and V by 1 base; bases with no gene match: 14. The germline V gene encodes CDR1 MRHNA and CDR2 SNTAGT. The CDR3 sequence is CASSDYGLGLAGVEQFF. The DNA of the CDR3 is TGTGCCAGCAGTGACTACGGTCTAGGGCTAGCGGGCGTTGAGCAGTTCTTC.

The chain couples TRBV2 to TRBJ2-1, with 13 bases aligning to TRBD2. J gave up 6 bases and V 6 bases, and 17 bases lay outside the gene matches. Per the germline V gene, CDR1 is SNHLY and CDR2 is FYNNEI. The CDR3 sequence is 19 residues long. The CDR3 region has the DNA TGTGCCAGCAGGGACAGGGCCCAGCTACTAGCGGGAGGGAGCAATGAGCAGTTCTTC. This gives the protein CASRDRAQLLAGGSNEQFF. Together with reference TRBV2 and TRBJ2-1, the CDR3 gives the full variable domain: EPEVTQTPSHQVTQMGQEVILRCVPISNHLYFYWYRQILGQKVEFLVSFYNNEISEKSEIFDDQFSVERPDGSNFTLKIRSTKLEDSAMYFCASRDRAQLLAGGSNEQFFGPGTRLTVL.

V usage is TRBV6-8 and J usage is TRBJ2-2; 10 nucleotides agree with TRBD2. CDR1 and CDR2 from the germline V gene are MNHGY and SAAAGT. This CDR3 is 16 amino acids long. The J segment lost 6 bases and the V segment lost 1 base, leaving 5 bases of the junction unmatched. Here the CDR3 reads CASSYFLAGGAGELFF. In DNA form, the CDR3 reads TGTGCCAGCAGTTACTTCTTAGCGGGAGGTGCCGGGGAGCTGTTTTTT.

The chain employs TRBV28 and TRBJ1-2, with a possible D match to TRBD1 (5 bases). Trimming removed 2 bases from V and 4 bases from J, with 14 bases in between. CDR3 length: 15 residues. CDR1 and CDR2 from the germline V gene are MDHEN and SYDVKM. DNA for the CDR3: TGTGCCAGCAGTTTAGGGGCAGGGCGTACCTATGGCTACACCTTC. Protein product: CASSLGAGRTYGYTF.

CDR3 nucleotides: TGTGCCAGCAGCTTAGCAGGTGGGACAGGCTCCTACGAGCAGTACTTC. Translated: CASSLAGGTGSYEQYF. This chain connects TRBV7-8 to TRBJ2-7, with TRBD1 matching over 8 bases. V was pared by 0 bases and J by 0 bases, with 4 bases of the junction left unmatched. CDR3 length: 16 residues. Germline lookup yields CDR1 SGHVS and CDR2 FQNEAQ.

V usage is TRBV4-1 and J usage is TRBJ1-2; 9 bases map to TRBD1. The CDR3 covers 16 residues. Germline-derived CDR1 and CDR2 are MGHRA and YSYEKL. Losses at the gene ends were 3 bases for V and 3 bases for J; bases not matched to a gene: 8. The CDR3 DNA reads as TGCGCCAGCAGCCACATTGGGACAGGGAAATACTATGGCTACACCTTC. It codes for CASSHIGTGKYYGYTF.

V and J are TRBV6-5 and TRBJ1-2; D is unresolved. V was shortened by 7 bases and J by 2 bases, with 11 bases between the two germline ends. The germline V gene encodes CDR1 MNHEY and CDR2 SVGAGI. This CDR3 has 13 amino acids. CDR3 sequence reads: CASKTAGNYGYTF. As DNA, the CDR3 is TGTGCCAGCAAGACGGCTGGAAACTATGGCTACACCTTC.